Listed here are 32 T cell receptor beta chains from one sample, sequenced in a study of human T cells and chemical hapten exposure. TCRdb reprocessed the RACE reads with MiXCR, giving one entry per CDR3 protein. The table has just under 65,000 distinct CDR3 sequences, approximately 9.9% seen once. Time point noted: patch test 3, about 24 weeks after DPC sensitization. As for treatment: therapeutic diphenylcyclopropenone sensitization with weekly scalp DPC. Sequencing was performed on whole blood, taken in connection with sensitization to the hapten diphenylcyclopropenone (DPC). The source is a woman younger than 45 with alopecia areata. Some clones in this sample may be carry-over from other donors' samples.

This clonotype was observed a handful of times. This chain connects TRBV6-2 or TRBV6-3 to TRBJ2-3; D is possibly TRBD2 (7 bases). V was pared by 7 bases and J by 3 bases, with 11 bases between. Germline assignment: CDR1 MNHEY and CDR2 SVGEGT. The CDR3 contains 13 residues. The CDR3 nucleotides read TGTGCCAGCAACGGGGGGCGGACAGATACGCAGTATTTT. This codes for CASNGGRTDTQYF.

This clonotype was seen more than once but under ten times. The CDR3 DNA follows: TGTGCCAGCAGTTTAGGAGACATTGTAAATTATCAGCCCCAGCATTTT. Translating gives CASSLGDIVNYQPQHF. The chain uses TRBV28 and TRBJ1-5; D is ambiguous. Between the trimmed V and J ends, which lost 2 bases and 5 bases, there was a span of 16 bases. Germline CDR1 reads MDHEN; CDR2 reads SYDVKM. The CDR3 consists of 16 residues.

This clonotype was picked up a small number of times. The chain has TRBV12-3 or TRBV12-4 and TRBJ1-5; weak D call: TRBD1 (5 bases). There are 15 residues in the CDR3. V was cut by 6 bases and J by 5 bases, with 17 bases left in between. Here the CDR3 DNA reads TGTGCCAGCAGCTCAGGGTGGGAGTCCCATCAGCCCCAGCATTTT. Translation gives CASSSGWESHQPQHF.

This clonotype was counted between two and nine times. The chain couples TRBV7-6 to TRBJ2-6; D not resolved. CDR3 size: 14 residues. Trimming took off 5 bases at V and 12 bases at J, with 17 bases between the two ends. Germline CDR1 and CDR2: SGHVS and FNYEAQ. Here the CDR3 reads CASSPTVSSSVLTF. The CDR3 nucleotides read TGTGCCAGCAGCCCCACGGTATCTTCTTCCGTCCTGACTTTC.

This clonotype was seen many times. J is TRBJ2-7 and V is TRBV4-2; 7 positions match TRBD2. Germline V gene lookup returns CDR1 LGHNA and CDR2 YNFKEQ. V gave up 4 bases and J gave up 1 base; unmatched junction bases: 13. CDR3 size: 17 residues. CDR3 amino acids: CASSLPSPAGPSYEQYF. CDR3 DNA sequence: TGTGCCAGCAGCCTGCCCTCTCCAGCGGGACCTTCCTACGAGCAGTACTTC.

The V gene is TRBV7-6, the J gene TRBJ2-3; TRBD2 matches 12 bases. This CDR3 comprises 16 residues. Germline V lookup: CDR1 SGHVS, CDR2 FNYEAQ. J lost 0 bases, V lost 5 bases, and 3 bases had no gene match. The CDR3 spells CASSVTSGGSTDTQYF. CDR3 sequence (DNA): TGTGCCAGCAGCGTGACTAGCGGGGGTAGCACAGATACGCAGTATTTT.

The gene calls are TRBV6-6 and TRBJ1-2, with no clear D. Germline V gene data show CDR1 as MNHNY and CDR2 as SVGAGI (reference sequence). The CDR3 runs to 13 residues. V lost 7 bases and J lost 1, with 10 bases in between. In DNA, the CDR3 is TGTGCCAGCAACGTGGGGAATAACTATGGCTACACCTTC. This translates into CASNVGNNYGYTF.

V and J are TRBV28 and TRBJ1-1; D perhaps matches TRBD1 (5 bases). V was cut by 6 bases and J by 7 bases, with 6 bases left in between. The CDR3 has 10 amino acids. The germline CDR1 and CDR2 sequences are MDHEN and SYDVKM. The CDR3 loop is CASRQGEAFF. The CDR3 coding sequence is TGTGCCAGCAGGCAGGGTGAAGCTTTCTTT.

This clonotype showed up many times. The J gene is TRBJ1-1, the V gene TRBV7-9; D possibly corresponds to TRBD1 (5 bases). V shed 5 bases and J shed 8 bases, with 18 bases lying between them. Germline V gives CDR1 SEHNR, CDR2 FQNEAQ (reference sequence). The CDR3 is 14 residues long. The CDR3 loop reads CASSMEPGPIEAFF. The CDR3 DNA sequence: TGTGCCAGCAGCATGGAACCGGGGCCTATAGAAGCTTTCTTT. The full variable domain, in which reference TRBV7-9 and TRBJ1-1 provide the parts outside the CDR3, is DTGVSQNPRHKITKRGQNVTFRCDPISEHNRLYWYRQTLGQGPEFLTYFQNEAQLEKSRLLSDRFSAERPKGSFSTLEIQRTEQGDSAMYLCASSMEPGPIEAFFGQGTRLTVV.

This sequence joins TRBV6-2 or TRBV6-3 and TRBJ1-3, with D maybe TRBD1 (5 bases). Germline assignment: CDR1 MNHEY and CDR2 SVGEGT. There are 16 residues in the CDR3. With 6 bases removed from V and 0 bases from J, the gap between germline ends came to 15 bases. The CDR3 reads CASSDTGSSSGNTIYF. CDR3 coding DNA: TGTGCCAGCAGCGATACAGGATCCAGCTCTGGAAACACCATATATTTT.

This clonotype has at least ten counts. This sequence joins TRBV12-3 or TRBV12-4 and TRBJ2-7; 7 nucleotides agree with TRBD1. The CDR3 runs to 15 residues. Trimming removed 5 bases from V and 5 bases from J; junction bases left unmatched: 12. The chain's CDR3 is CASSPTQDRRNEQYF. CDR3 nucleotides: TGTGCCAGCAGTCCGACCCAGGACAGGAGGAACGAGCAGTACTTC.

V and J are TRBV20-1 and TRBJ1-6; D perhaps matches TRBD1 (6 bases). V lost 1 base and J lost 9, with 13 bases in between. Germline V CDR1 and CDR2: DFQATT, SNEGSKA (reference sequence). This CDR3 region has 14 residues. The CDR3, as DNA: TGCAGTGCTAGAGGGACAGTTGTCGGTTCACCCCTCCACTTT. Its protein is CSARGTVVGSPLHF.

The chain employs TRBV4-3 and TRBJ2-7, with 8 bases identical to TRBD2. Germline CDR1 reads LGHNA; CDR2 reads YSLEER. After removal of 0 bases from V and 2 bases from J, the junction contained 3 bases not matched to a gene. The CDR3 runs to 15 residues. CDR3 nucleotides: TGCGCCAGCAGCCAAGATACTAGCGGCACCTACGAGCAGTACTTC. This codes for CASSQDTSGTYEQYF.

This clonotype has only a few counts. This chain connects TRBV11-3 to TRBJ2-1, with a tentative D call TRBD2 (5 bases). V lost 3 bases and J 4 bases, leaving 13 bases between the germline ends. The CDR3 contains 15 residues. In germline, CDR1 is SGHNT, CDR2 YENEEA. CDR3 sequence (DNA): TGTGCCAGCAGCTTCGGGGTAGGGATGTACAATGAGCAGTTCTTC. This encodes CASSFGVGMYNEQFF.

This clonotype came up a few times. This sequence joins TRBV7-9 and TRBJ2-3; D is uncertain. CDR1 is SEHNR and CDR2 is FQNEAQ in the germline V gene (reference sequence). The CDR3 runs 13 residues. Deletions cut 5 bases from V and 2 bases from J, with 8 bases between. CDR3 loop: CASSGPATDTQYF. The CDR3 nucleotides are TGTGCCAGCAGCGGACCGGCCACAGATACGCAGTATTTT.

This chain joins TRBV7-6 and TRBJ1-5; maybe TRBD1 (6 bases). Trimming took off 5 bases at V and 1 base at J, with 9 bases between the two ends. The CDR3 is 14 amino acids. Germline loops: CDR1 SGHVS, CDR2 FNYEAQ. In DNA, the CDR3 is TGTGCCAGCAGCACAGGGTTAAGCAATCAGCCCCAGCATTTT. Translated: CASSTGLSNQPQHF.

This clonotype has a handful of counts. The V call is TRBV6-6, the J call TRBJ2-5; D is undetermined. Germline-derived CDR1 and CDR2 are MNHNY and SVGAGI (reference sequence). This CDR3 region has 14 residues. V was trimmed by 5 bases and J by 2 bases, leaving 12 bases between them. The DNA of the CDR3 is TGTGCCAGCAGTCCCGACCCGATACAAGAGACCCAGTACTTC. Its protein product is CASSPDPIQETQYF.

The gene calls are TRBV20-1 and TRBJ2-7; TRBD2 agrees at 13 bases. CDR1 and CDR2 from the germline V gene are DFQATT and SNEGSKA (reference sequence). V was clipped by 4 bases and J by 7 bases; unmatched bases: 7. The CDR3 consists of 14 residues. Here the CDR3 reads CSATGLAGVREQYF. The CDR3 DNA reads TGCAGTGCTACCGGACTAGCGGGAGTCAGGGAGCAGTACTTC.

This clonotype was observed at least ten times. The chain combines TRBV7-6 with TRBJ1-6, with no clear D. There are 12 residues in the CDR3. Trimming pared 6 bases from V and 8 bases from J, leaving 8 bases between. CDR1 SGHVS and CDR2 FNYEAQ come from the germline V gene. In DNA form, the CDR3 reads TGTGCCAGCAGATCCGACGATTCACCCCTCCACTTT. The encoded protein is CASRSDDSPLHF.

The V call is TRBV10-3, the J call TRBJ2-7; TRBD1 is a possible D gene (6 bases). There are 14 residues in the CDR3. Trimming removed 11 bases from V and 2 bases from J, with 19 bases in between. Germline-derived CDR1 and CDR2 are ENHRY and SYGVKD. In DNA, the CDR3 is TGTGCCGTGAAAACCAACAGGGACGCCTACGAGCAGTACTTC. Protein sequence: CAVKTNRDAYEQYF.

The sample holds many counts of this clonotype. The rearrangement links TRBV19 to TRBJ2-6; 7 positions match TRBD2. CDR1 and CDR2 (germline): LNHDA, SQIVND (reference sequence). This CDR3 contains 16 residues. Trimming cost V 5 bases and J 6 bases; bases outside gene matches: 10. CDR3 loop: CASSAPGGPKANVLTF. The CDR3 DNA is TGTGCCAGTAGTGCCCCGGGGGGACCCAAGGCCAACGTCCTGACTTTC.

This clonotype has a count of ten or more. CDR3 sequence reads: CASSPGGGDGYTF. Written as DNA, the CDR3 is TGTGCCAGCTCACCGGGCGGGGGAGATGGCTACACCTTC. The chain has TRBV18 and TRBJ1-2, with D possibly matching TRBD1 (5 bases). Deletions cut 3 bases from V and 6 bases from J, with 11 bases between. Germline assignment: CDR1 KGHSH and CDR2 LQKENI. This CDR3 spans 13 amino acids.

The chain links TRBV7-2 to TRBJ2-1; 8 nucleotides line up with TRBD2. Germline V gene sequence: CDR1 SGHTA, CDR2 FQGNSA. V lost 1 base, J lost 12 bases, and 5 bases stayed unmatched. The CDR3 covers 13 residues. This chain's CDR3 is CASSLVSGNRQFF. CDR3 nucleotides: TGTGCCAGCAGCTTAGTTAGCGGGAACCGGCAGTTCTTC.

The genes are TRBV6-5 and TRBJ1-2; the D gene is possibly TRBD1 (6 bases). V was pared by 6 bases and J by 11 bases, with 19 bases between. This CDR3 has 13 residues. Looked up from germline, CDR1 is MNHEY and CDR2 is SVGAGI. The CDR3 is CASRPPGGQGYTF. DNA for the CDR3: TGTGCCAGCAGGCCCCCGGGGGGCCAGGGATACACCTTC.

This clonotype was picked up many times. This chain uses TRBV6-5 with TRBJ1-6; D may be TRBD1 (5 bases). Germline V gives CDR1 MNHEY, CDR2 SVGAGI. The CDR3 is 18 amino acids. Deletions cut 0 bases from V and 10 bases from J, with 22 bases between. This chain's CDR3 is CASSYSRTPTRDGSPLHF. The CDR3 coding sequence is TGTGCCAGCAGTTACTCGAGGACACCGACCCGGGATGGCTCACCCCTCCACTTT.

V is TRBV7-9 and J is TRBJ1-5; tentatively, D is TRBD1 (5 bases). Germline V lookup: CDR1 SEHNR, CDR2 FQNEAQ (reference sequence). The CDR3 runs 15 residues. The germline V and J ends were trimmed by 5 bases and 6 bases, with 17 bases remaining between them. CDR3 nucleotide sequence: TGTGCCAGCAGCCCCTTCGGGGCTTTGGGTCAGCCCCAGCATTTT. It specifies CASSPFGALGQPQHF.

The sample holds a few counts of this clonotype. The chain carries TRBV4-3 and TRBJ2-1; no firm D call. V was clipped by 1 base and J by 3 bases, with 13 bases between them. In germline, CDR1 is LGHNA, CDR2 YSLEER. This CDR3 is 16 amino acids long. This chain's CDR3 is CASSQGLAPGYNEQFF. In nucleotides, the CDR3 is TGCGCCAGCAGCCAAGGCCTGGCCCCGGGCTACAATGAGCAGTTCTTC.

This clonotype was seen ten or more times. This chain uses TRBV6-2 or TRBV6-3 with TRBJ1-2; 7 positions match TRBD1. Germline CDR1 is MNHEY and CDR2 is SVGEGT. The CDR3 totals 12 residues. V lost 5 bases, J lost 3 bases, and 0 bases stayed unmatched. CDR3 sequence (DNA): TGTGCCAGCAGTACAGGGGACTATGGCTACACCTTC. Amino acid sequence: CASSTGDYGYTF.

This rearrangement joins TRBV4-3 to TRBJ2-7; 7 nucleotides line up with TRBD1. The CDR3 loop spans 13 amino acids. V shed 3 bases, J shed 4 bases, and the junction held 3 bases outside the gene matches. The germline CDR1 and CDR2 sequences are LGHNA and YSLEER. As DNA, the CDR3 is TGCGCCAGCAGCCAGAACAGGGGTTACGAGCAGTACTTC. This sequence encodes CASSQNRGYEQYF.

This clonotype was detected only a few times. CDR3 nucleotides: TGTGCCAGCAGCCGAAACGACAGGGTTGGAGGATTTGGGCAGTTCTTC. It is translated as CASSRNDRVGGFGQFF. The chain carries TRBV27 and TRBJ2-1; 7 bases align to TRBD1. The V gene's germline CDR1 is MNHEY and CDR2 SMNVEV (reference sequence). This CDR3 has 16 amino acids. The junction had 20 bases not matched to a gene; V was cut back by 6 bases and J by 12 bases.

The CDR3 region is CSVDTGGPADTQYF. The CDR3 nucleotides are TGCAGCGTTGATACGGGGGGGCCAGCAGATACGCAGTATTTT. The V call is TRBV29-1, the J call TRBJ2-3, with 8 positions matching TRBD2. CDR1 and CDR2 from the germline V gene are SQVTM and ANQGSEA. The CDR3 loop spans 14 amino acids. J was trimmed by 4 bases and V by 3 bases; bases with no gene match: 6.

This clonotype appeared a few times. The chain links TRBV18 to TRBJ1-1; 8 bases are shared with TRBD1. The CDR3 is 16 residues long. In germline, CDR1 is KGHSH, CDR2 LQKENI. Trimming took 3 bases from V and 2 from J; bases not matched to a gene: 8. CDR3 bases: TGTGCCAGCTCACCTCTCGACAGGGGAGGAAACACTGAAGCTTTCTTT. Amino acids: CASSPLDRGGNTEAFF.